This TCR beta chain was obtained from a study of Ad26.COV2.S vaccination and SARS-CoV-2 variants. Whole-study findings and limits: The study found similar non-spike TCR breadth in vaccine and placebo recipients.

Treatment specified: about 20 received Ad26.COV2.S at low or high dose, single or two shots; roughly 5 received placebo; per-sample allocation not given. Samples were taken on day 63 after the first vaccine or placebo injection. Looked up from germline, CDR1 is SEHNR and CDR2 is FQNEAQ (reference sequence). Trimming cost V 5 bases and J 4 bases; bases outside gene matches: 10. The CDR3 spans 16 residues. Concerning this clone itself: Its antigen is not identified.

Profiled with immunoSEQ multiplex PCR; TCRdb holds only in-frame clones, not every one. The table has a few hundred thousand clones, 85% to 90% seen once. The source of this sequence is a person aged 18-60 years who received the Ad26.COV2.S COVID-19 vaccine or a placebo. This material consisted of peripheral blood, taken in a trial of Ad26.COV2.S vaccine versus placebo. The genes are TRBV7-9 and TRBJ2-1; 8 bases line up with TRBD1. The CDR3 nucleotides read TGTGCCAGCAGCGCCGCACAGGGGGAGGCTTACAATGAGCAGTTCTTC. Protein: CASSAAQGEAYNEQFF.